The source of this T cell receptor beta chain is a study of response to subunit inactivated influenza vaccine. Germline CDR1 is MGHRA and CDR2 is YSYEKL. This CDR3 has 16 amino acids. J was trimmed by 1 base and V by 3 bases; bases with no gene match: 4. TCRdb itself ran the RT-PCR reads through MiXCR, one entry per CDR3 protein. Of approximately 530,000 distinct CDR3 sequences listed, 10% to 15% are singletons. This sequence joins TRBV4-1 and TRBJ2-3; TRBD1 matches at 10 bases. The receptor was isolated from a man in his fifties who received an inactivated influenza vaccine. This material consisted of PBMCs from blood, taken roughly 47 days after vaccination. The CDR3 DNA sequence: TGCGCCAGCAGCCACTCCGGGACAGGGGGCACAGATACGCAGTATTTT. It is translated as CASSHSGTGGTDTQYF.